A single sample is the source of the 21 T cell receptor beta chains below, sequenced in a study of cytomegalovirus exposure and HLA in healthy donors. The PCR contained 60 Vbeta and 13 Jbeta primers. Repertoires were generated with immunoSEQ multiplex PCR, while TCRdb's copy carries only in-frame clones and drops some. The profile covers 150,000 to 180,000 clones, with about 80% appearing a single time and around 4.1% taken by the ten largest. Sequenced: PBMCs. The receptors stem from a woman between 35 and 50 years old in good health and CMV-seronegative.

The genes are TRBV28 and TRBJ2-4, with 8 bases fitting TRBD1. The CDR3 has 14 residues. The V and J ends lost 4 bases and 8 bases, in that order; junction bases with no gene match: 7. Germline V gene sequence: CDR1 MDHEN, CDR2 SYDVKM. The CDR3 reads CASSSPWTGYIQYF. CDR3 nucleotide sequence: TGTGCCAGCAGTTCCCCTTGGACAGGGTACATTCAGTACTTC.

The V call is TRBV6-1, the J call TRBJ1-2; possibly TRBD1 for D (5 bases). Germline lookup yields CDR1 MNHNS and CDR2 SASEGT. The CDR3 extends over 15 amino acids. V lost 2 bases, J lost 3 bases, and 13 bases lay in between. CDR3 bases: TGTGCCAGCAGTGAATATGGGGCAGATGACTATGGCTACACCTTC. This encodes CASSEYGADDYGYTF.

This chain uses TRBV7-6 with TRBJ1-2, with D tentatively TRBD1 (5 bases). The CDR3 loop spans 14 amino acids. Germline CDR1 reads SGHVS; CDR2 reads FNYEAQ. Trimming cost V 1 base and J 2 bases, with 8 bases left between them. In DNA form, the CDR3 reads TGTGCCAGCAGCTTAGGAAGGGGAAACTATGGCTACACCTTC. Protein: CASSLGRGNYGYTF.

The CDR3: CSVDLVSGGDKQYF. The CDR3 region has the DNA TGCAGCGTTGATTTGGTGAGCGGGGGGGACAAGCAGTACTTC. V usage is TRBV29-1 and J usage is TRBJ2-7, with 10 bases lining up with TRBD2. Germline V gene sequence: CDR1 SQVTM, CDR2 ANQGSEA. This CDR3 contains 14 residues. V gave up 3 bases and J gave up 8 bases; unmatched junction bases: 10.

The CDR3 region is CASSLGRLAGSDTQYF. CDR3 coding DNA: TGTGCCAGCAGCTTAGGCAGACTAGCGGGATCAGATACGCAGTATTTT. J is TRBJ2-3 and V is TRBV11-3, with 11 nucleotides matching TRBD2. The CDR3 covers 16 residues. V was clipped by 1 base and J by 4 bases; unmatched bases: 4. Germline assignment: CDR1 SGHNT and CDR2 YENEEA.

The chain couples TRBV5-6 to TRBJ2-1, with 12 bases that match TRBD2. The germline V gene encodes CDR1 SGHDT and CDR2 YYEEEE. The CDR3 spans 16 residues. Trimming at V came to 4 bases and at J to 3 bases, leaving 5 bases not matched to a gene. CDR3 DNA sequence: TGTGCCAGCAGCCGAGGACTAGCGGGACGCTACAATGAGCAGTTCTTC. Protein sequence: CASSRGLAGRYNEQFF.

This clone was seen a single time. Distinct nucleotide sequences in the sample also encode this CDR3. The chain combines TRBV5-1 with TRBJ1-2, with TRBD1 identical over 8 bases. V lost 1 base to trimming and J lost 6 bases; unmatched junction nucleotides: 14. Germline lookup yields CDR1 SGHRS and CDR2 YFSETQ. The CDR3 is 17 residues long. CDR3 protein: CASSLPYSPGQGDGYTF. In DNA form, the CDR3 reads TGCGCCAGCAGCTTGCCTTACTCCCCCGGACAGGGAGATGGCTACACCTTC.

This clone was seen more than once but under ten times. The chain couples TRBV11-2 to TRBJ1-3; D unclear. The length of the CDR3 is 14 residues. V shed 4 bases and J shed 0 bases, with 7 bases lying between them. Looked up from germline, CDR1 is SGHAT and CDR2 is FQNNGV. The CDR3 is CASSWAASGNTIYF. Here the CDR3 DNA reads TGTGCCAGCAGCTGGGCAGCCTCTGGAAACACCATATATTTT.

This chain uses TRBV5-4 with TRBJ2-1; the D gene is possibly TRBD1 (6 bases). This CDR3 has 17 amino acids. The V gene's germline CDR1 is SGHNT and CDR2 YYREEE (reference sequence). V was cut by 4 bases and J by 0 bases, with 17 bases left in between. The CDR3: CASSRTRDTSSYNEQFF. The CDR3 nucleotides are TGTGCCAGCAGCCGGACCAGGGACACAAGCTCCTACAATGAGCAGTTCTTC.

This clone was picked up a small number of times. The chain is built from TRBV2 and TRBJ1-3; D may be TRBD1 (5 bases). The length of the CDR3 is 14 residues. CDR1 SNHLY and CDR2 FYNNEI come from the germline V gene. V was trimmed by 4 bases and J by 0 bases, leaving 7 bases between them. The CDR3 DNA is TGTGCCAGCAGTGGACAGATCTCTGGAAACACCATATATTTT. This encodes CASSGQISGNTIYF.

This clone was seen a handful of times. The chain employs TRBV2 and TRBJ1-3, with 8 nucleotides matching TRBD1. Trimming took 6 bases from V and 5 from J; bases not matched to a gene: 9. The CDR3 loop spans 15 amino acids. Per germline, CDR1 SNHLY and CDR2 FYNNEI. The CDR3 reads CASSPGQGSRNTIYF. The CDR3 DNA is TGTGCCAGCAGCCCTGGACAGGGTAGCCGAAACACCATATATTTT.

The chain is built from TRBV6-1 and TRBJ1-6, with 9 bases that match TRBD1. J gave up 5 bases and V 7 bases, and 6 bases lay outside the gene matches. This CDR3 is 15 amino acids long. Germline V gives CDR1 MNHNS, CDR2 SASEGT. DNA for the CDR3: TGTGCCAGCATCGAGACAGGGGGAAATAATTCACCCCTCCACTTT. This encodes CASIETGGNNSPLHF.

DNA for the CDR3: TGCGCCAGCAGTTTCATATACCAACGGGTGGACACTGAAGCTTTCTTT. The encoded protein is CASSFIYQRVDTEAFF. The chain couples TRBV5-1 to TRBJ1-1; D remains ambiguous. Trimming shortened V by 5 bases and J by 3 bases, and 20 bases separated the two germline ends. Per germline, CDR1 SGHRS and CDR2 YFSETQ. The CDR3 sequence is 16 residues long.

This clone was counted between two and nine times. The chain uses TRBV5-1 and TRBJ2-7; D is unresolved. The CDR3 covers 16 residues. V shed 0 bases and J shed 2 bases, with 15 bases lying between them. Germline V gives CDR1 SGHRS, CDR2 YFSETQ. The CDR3 DNA is TGCGCCAGCAGCTTGGCCGCCAATTCCCTAACCTACGAGCAGTACTTC. Amino acid sequence: CASSLAANSLTYEQYF. The full variable domain, rest sourced from reference TRBV5-1 and TRBJ2-7, is KAGVTQTPRYLIKTRGQQVTLSCSPISGHRSVSWYQQTPGQGLQFLFEYFSETQRNKGNFPGRFSGRQFSNSRSEMNVSTLELGDSALYLCASSLAANSLTYEQYFGPGTRLTVT.

The chain recombines TRBV11-2 with TRBJ1-1; D perhaps matches TRBD1 (6 bases). The germline V gene has CDR1 SGHAT and CDR2 FQNNGV. Between the trimmed V and J ends, which lost 7 bases and 6 bases, there was a span of 12 bases. The CDR3 loop spans 12 amino acids. This chain's CDR3 is CASNKQGAEAFF. The CDR3 bases are TGTGCCAGCAACAAACAGGGCGCTGAAGCTTTCTTT.

The V gene is TRBV2, the J gene TRBJ1-1; D not certain. Germline V CDR1 and CDR2: SNHLY, FYNNEI. Deletions cut 8 bases from V and 5 bases from J, with 15 bases between. The CDR3 totals 13 residues. CDR3 region: CASSPGFGTEAFF. In DNA, the CDR3 is TGTGCCAGCTCCCCCGGGTTTGGGACTGAAGCTTTCTTT.

The chain joins TRBV7-8 to TRBJ2-7, with a possible D match to TRBD1 (6 bases). Germline CDR1 and CDR2: SGHVS and FQNEAQ. V was clipped by 5 bases and J by 1 base, with 15 bases between them. This CDR3 region has 15 residues. CDR3 protein: CASSPRTVPSYEQYF. CDR3 nucleotide sequence: TGTGCCAGCAGCCCTCGGACAGTCCCTTCCTACGAGCAGTACTTC.

V is TRBV7-2 and J is TRBJ2-1; a possible D gene is TRBD2 (7 bases). The CDR3 runs 15 residues. Germline V lookup: CDR1 SGHTA, CDR2 FQGNSA. Between the trimmed V and J ends, which lost 1 base and 4 bases, there was a span of 11 bases. CDR3 amino acids: CASSLVRGGYNEQFF. CDR3 DNA: TGTGCCAGCAGCTTAGTTAGGGGGGGGTACAATGAGCAGTTCTTC.

The CDR3 DNA follows: TGTGCCAGCAGCCCCATGGGGGGGTACTACGAGCAGTACTTC. The encoded protein is CASSPMGGYYEQYF. The chain recombines TRBV11-2 with TRBJ2-7, with 7 bases aligning to TRBD2. With 5 bases clipped from V and 3 bases from J, the junction kept 7 bases outside the gene matches. Germline values: CDR1 SGHAT, CDR2 FQNNGV. The length of the CDR3 is 14 residues.

This clone came up a few times. This rearrangement joins TRBV5-1 to TRBJ2-7; TRBD1 matches 7 bases. The CDR3 runs to 14 residues. With 4 bases clipped from V and 2 bases from J, the junction kept 6 bases outside the gene matches. Germline loops: CDR1 SGHRS, CDR2 YFSETQ. The CDR3 DNA is TGCGCCAGCAGCCCAGGACAGGTTACCTACGAGCAGTACTTC. Translated, it gives CASSPGQVTYEQYF.

The genes are TRBV7-6 and TRBJ1-4; TRBD1 matches at 8 bases. The germline V gene has CDR1 SGHVS and CDR2 FNYEAQ. This CDR3 contains 14 residues. The J segment lost 8 bases and the V segment lost 4 bases, leaving 6 bases of the junction unmatched. The CDR3: CASSSSGTGEKLFF. CDR3 nucleotides: TGTGCCAGCAGCTCCTCCGGGACAGGCGAAAAACTGTTTTTT.